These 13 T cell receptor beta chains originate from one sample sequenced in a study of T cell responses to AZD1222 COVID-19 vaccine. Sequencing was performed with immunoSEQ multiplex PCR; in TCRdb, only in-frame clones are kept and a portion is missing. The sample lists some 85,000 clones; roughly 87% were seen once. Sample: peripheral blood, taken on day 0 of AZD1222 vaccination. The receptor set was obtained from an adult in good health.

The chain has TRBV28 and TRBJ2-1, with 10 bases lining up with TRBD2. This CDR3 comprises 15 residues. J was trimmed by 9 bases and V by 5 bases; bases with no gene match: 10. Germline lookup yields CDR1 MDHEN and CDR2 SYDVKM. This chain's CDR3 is CASSTPGLARGEQFF. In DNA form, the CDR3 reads TGTGCCAGCAGTACGCCGGGACTAGCGAGGGGTGAGCAGTTCTTC.

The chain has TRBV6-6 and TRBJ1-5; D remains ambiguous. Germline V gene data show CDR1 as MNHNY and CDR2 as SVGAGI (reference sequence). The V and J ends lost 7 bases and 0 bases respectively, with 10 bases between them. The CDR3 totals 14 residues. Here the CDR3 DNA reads TGTGCCAGCATGAAAGCGGATAGCAATCAGCCCCAGCATTTT. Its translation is CASMKADSNQPQHF.

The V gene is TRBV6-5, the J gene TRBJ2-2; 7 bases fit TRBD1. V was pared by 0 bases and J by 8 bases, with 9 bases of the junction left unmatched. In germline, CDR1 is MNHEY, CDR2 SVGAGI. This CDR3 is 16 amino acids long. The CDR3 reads CASSYSPGTVPGELFF. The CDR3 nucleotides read TGTGCCAGCAGTTACTCTCCCGGGACAGTCCCGGGGGAGCTGTTTTTT.

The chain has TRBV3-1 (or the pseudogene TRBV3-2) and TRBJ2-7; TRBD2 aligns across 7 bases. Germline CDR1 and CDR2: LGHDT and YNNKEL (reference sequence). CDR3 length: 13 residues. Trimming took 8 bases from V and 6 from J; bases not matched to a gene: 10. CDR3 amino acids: CASGRGSFSEQYF. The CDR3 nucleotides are TGTGCCAGCGGGAGGGGCTCCTTTAGCGAGCAGTACTTC.

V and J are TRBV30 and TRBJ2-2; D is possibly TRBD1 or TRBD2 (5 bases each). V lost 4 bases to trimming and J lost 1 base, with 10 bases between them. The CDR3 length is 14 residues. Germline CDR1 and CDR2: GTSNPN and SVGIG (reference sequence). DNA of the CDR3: TGTGCCTGGACCCGGGACCAGAACACCGGGGAGCTGTTTTTT. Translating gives CAWTRDQNTGELFF.

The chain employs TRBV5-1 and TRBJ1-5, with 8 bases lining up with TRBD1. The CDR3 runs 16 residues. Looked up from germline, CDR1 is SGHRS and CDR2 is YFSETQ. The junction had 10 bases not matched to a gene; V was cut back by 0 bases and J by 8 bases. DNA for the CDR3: TGCGCCAGCAGCTTGGCCCCGGCAGGGGGCGCAAAGCCCCAGCATTTT. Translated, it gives CASSLAPAGGAKPQHF. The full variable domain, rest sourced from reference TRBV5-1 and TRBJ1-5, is KAGVTQTPRYLIKTRGQQVTLSCSPISGHRSVSWYQQTPGQGLQFLFEYFSETQRNKGNFPGRFSGRQFSNSRSEMNVSTLELGDSALYLCASSLAPAGGAKPQHFGDGTRLSIL.

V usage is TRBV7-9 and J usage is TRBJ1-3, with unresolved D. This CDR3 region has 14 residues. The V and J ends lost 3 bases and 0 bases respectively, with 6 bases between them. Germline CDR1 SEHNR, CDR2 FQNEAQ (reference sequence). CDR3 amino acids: CASSFGLSGNTIYF. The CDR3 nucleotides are TGTGCCAGCAGCTTCGGACTCTCTGGAAACACCATATATTTT. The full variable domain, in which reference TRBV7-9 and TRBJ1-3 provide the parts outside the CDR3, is DTGVSQNPRHKITKRGQNVTFRCDPISEHNRLYWYRQTLGQGPEFLTYFQNEAQLEKSRLLSDRFSAERPKGSFSTLEIQRTEQGDSAMYLCASSFGLSGNTIYFGEGSWLTVV.

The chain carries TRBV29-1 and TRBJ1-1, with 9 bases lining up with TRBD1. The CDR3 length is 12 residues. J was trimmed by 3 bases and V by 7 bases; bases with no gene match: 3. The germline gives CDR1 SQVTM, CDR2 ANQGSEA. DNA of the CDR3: TGCAGCGCTCGGACAGGGGACACTGAAGCTTTCTTT. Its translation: CSARTGDTEAFF.

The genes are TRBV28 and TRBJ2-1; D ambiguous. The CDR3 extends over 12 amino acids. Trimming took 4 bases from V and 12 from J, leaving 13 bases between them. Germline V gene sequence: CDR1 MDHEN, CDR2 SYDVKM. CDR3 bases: TGTGCCAGCAGTTCCTATGGTACGGGGCAGTTCTTC. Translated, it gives CASSSYGTGQFF.

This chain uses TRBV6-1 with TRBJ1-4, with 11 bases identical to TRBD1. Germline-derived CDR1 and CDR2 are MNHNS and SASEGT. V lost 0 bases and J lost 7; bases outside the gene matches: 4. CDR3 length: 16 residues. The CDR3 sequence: CASSEAWGQGGEKLFF. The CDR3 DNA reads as TGTGCCAGCAGTGAAGCTTGGGGACAGGGGGGTGAAAAACTGTTTTTT.

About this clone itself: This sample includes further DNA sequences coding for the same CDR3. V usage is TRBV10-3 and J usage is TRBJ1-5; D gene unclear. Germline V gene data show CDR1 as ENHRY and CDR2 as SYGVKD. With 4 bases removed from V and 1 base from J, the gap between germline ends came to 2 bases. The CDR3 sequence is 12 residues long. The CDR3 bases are TGTGCCATCAGTGCAAGCAATCAGCCCCAGCATTTT. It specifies CAISASNQPQHF.

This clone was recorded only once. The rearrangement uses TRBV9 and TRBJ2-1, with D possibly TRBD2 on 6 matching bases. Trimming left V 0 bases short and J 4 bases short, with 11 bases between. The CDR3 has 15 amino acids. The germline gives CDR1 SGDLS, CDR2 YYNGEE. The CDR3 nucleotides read TGTGCCAGCAGCGTAGAAAGCGGGTTTTACAATGAGCAGTTCTTC. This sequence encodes CASSVESGFYNEQFF.

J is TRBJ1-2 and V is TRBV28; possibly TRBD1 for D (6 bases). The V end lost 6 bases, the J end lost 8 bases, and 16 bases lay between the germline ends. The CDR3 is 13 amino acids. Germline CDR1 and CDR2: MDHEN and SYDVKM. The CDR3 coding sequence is TGTGCCAGCAGCTTACAGGGATGGGAGGGCTACACCTTC. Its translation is CASSLQGWEGYTF.